A selection of T cell receptor beta chains follows, all from one sample in a study of T-cell reconstitution after alpha-beta-depleted transplantation in children. TCRdb passed the PCR reads through MiXCR, listing each CDR3 protein once. The sample lists about 640,000 distinct CDR3 sequences; 16% were seen once. The sample consisted of PBMCs from the stem cell graft donor, taken from the stem cell graft. These receptors were obtained from a human donor who donated a stem cell graft to a child with acute myeloid leukemia. Each CDR3 is given with its conserved first and last residue. Each record gives: D gene, clone size, J gene, V gene, CDR3 DNA, CDR3 protein. The D gene is left open where the match is weak. Expanded clones get a size class; other rows say once, few or many, or leave the size out.

d_gene: .; abundance: .; j_gene: TRBJ2-5; v_gene: TRBV21-1; CDR3nt: TGTGCCAGCAGCAAAGAGGCAGGAGGGCGAGAGACCCAGTACTTC; CDR3aa: CASSKEAGGRETQYF
d_gene: .; abundance: .; j_gene: TRBJ2-7; v_gene: TRBV30; CDR3nt: TGTGCCTGGAGTGGCGCTACAGGGCCCGAGCAGTACTTC; CDR3aa: CAWSGATGPEQYF
d_gene: .; abundance: many; j_gene: TRBJ2-7; v_gene: TRBV10-3; CDR3nt: TGTGCCATCAGTGAGCCCGGGGGCGTCTACGAGCAGTACTTC; CDR3aa: CAISEPGGVYEQYF
d_gene: TRBD1; abundance: few; j_gene: TRBJ2-1; v_gene: TRBV3-1; CDR3nt: TGTGCCAGCAGTCTCCGGGACAGGGCAGCAAAAATGTACAATGAGCAGTTCTTC; CDR3aa: CASSLRDRAAKMYNEQFF
d_gene: .; abundance: many; j_gene: TRBJ2-7; v_gene: TRBV29-1; CDR3nt: TGCAGCGTTGAATTGTCCACAGGGTACGAGCAGTACTTC; CDR3aa: CSVELSTGYEQYF
d_gene: TRBD2; abundance: few; j_gene: TRBJ2-3; v_gene: TRBV6-5; CDR3nt: TGTGCCAGCCGGGGGGGGGGCACAGATACGCAGTATTTT; CDR3aa: CASRGGGTDTQYF
d_gene: TRBD1; abundance: .; j_gene: TRBJ1-5; v_gene: TRBV6-6; CDR3nt: TGTGCCAGCGGAGGGACAGCAAATCAGCCCCAGCATTTT; CDR3aa: CASGGTANQPQHF
d_gene: .; abundance: few; j_gene: TRBJ2-5; v_gene: TRBV5-1; CDR3nt: TGCGCCAGCAGCTCACAGGGGAGGACAGAGACCCAGTACTTC; CDR3aa: CASSSQGRTETQYF
d_gene: .; abundance: few; j_gene: TRBJ2-5; v_gene: TRBV5-1; CDR3nt: TGCGCCAGCAGCTTGTGGCAGGGGGGAGAGACCCAGTACTTC; CDR3aa: CASSLWQGGETQYF
d_gene: .; abundance: .; j_gene: TRBJ2-3; v_gene: TRBV15; CDR3nt: TGTGCCACCAGCAGAGATAACAGCCCCACAGATACGCAGTATTTT; CDR3aa: CATSRDNSPTDTQYF
d_gene: .; abundance: .; j_gene: TRBJ1-4; v_gene: TRBV28; CDR3nt: TGTGCCAGCAGTTTCTCGCTGCTAGAATCCCATGGTGAAAAACTGTTTTTT; CDR3aa: CASSFSLLESHGEKLFF
d_gene: .; abundance: many; j_gene: TRBJ1-3; v_gene: TRBV12-3/TRBV12-4; CDR3nt: TGTGCCAGCAGTTTCGGCGGCGGAGGAAACACCATATATTTT; CDR3aa: CASSFGGGGNTIYF
d_gene: .; abundance: .; j_gene: TRBJ1-1; v_gene: TRBV30; CDR3nt: TGTGCCTGGATTCAAAGTTGGGCTGAAGCTTTCTTT; CDR3aa: CAWIQSWAEAFF
d_gene: .; abundance: many; j_gene: TRBJ1-2; v_gene: TRBV20-1; CDR3nt: TGCACCCCTGGGGAGCTGGAAGGCTACACCTTC; CDR3aa: CTPGELEGYTF
d_gene: .; abundance: .; j_gene: TRBJ1-2; v_gene: TRBV7-9; CDR3nt: TGTGCCAGCAGCTTAATAGAGGGCTATGGCTACACCTTC; CDR3aa: CASSLIEGYGYTF
d_gene: .; abundance: many; j_gene: TRBJ1-1; v_gene: TRBV29-1; CDR3nt: TGCAGCGTTGATAACGCGACGCAGGCGAACACTGAAGCTTTCTTT; CDR3aa: CSVDNATQANTEAFF
d_gene: TRBD2; abundance: many; j_gene: TRBJ2-7; v_gene: TRBV20-1; CDR3nt: TGCAGTGCTTACGCTAGCGGGGAGAACTACGAGCAGTACTTC; CDR3aa: CSAYASGENYEQYF
d_gene: .; abundance: .; j_gene: TRBJ1-1; v_gene: TRBV29-1; CDR3nt: TGCAGCGTTGACGAGGGGGATAACACTGAAGCTTTCTTT; CDR3aa: CSVDEGDNTEAFF
d_gene: .; abundance: many; j_gene: TRBJ1-1; v_gene: TRBV9; CDR3nt: TGTGCCAGCAGCGTCGGGGTCACGGGTACTGAAGCTTTCTTT; CDR3aa: CASSVGVTGTEAFF
d_gene: .; abundance: .; j_gene: TRBJ1-3; v_gene: TRBV5-6; CDR3nt: TGTGCCAGCAGCTTGGAAGAGTTACCTGGAAACACCATATATTTT; CDR3aa: CASSLEELPGNTIYF
d_gene: .; abundance: many; j_gene: TRBJ1-1; v_gene: TRBV5-1; CDR3nt: TGTGCCAGCAGCTTGGACCTGAACACTGAAGCTTTCTTT; CDR3aa: CASSLDLNTEAFF
d_gene: .; abundance: .; j_gene: TRBJ1-2; v_gene: TRBV7-9; CDR3nt: TGTGCCAGCAGACCAAAGGGGACCGGGACGCCTGGCTACACCTTC; CDR3aa: CASRPKGTGTPGYTF
d_gene: .; abundance: once; j_gene: TRBJ1-1; v_gene: TRBV7-2; CDR3nt: TGTGCCAGCAGCCCCGGACCCCCTGAAGCTTTCTTT; CDR3aa: CASSPGPPEAFF
d_gene: .; abundance: .; j_gene: TRBJ1-5; v_gene: TRBV21-1; CDR3nt: TGTGCCAGCAGCAAGGGACAGGGGGACGGTCAGCCCCAGCATTTT; CDR3aa: CASSKGQGDGQPQHF
d_gene: .; abundance: many; j_gene: TRBJ2-1; v_gene: TRBV29-1; CDR3nt: TGCAGCGTTGGGTCGATTAATGAGCAGTTCTTC; CDR3aa: CSVGSINEQFF
d_gene: .; abundance: many; j_gene: TRBJ2-1; v_gene: TRBV6-1; CDR3nt: TGTGCCACCAATGGGAGGGGGCAACTAGGGAATGAGCAGTTCTTC; CDR3aa: CATNGRGQLGNEQFF
d_gene: TRBD1; abundance: .; j_gene: TRBJ1-1; v_gene: TRBV10-3; CDR3nt: TGTGCCACCCGGGACAGGGGGGTGAGCACTGAAGCTTTCTTT; CDR3aa: CATRDRGVSTEAFF
d_gene: TRBD1; abundance: few; j_gene: TRBJ1-2; v_gene: TRBV7-6; CDR3nt: TGTGCCAGCAGCTTAACAGGACAGGGGTCTGGCTACACCTTC; CDR3aa: CASSLTGQGSGYTF
d_gene: TRBD1; abundance: few; j_gene: TRBJ1-2; v_gene: TRBV4-3; CDR3nt: TGCGCCAGCAGCCAAGCCGGGACAGGGGGCGTGGGTGGCTACACCTTC; CDR3aa: CASSQAGTGGVGGYTF
d_gene: .; abundance: .; j_gene: TRBJ1-5; v_gene: TRBV2; CDR3nt: TGTGCCACCCACGACAGAAACAATCAGCCCCAGCATTTT; CDR3aa: CATHDRNNQPQHF
d_gene: .; abundance: many; j_gene: TRBJ2-1; v_gene: TRBV7-2; CDR3nt: TGTGCCAGCAGCTACGGGACTTTCAATGAGCAGTTCTTC; CDR3aa: CASSYGTFNEQFF
d_gene: .; abundance: .; j_gene: TRBJ1-1; v_gene: TRBV5-1; CDR3nt: TGCGCCAGCAGCTTGGCCGAGGGTTTACGAACTGAAGCTTTCTTT; CDR3aa: CASSLAEGLRTEAFF
d_gene: TRBD1; abundance: few; j_gene: TRBJ2-1; v_gene: TRBV20-1; CDR3nt: TGCAGTGCCATCCCCCGGGACAGGGTCTACAATGAGCAGTTCTTC; CDR3aa: CSAIPRDRVYNEQFF
d_gene: .; abundance: few; j_gene: TRBJ1-2; v_gene: TRBV7-2; CDR3nt: TGTGCCAGCAGCTTATTCCGGGACAACTATGGCTACACCTTC; CDR3aa: CASSLFRDNYGYTF
d_gene: .; abundance: many; j_gene: TRBJ2-4; v_gene: TRBV20-1; CDR3nt: TGCAGTGCTATACTTGGGGGGCTAGCCAAAAACATTCAGTACTTC; CDR3aa: CSAILGGLAKNIQYF
d_gene: .; abundance: .; j_gene: TRBJ1-4; v_gene: TRBV2; CDR3nt: TGTGCCAGCTGCTTAACGACAGGCGGAGGTGAAAAACTGTTTTTT; CDR3aa: CASCLTTGGGEKLFF
d_gene: TRBD1; abundance: few; j_gene: TRBJ1-1; v_gene: TRBV5-1; CDR3nt: TGCGCCAGCAGCTACACCGGGACAGGTCACACTGAAGCTTTCTTT; CDR3aa: CASSYTGTGHTEAFF